This T cell receptor (beta chain) was sequenced in a study of T cells in Graves' hyperthyroidism and ophthalmopathy. At least ten counts were recorded for this clonotype. The diagnostic basis comprised clinical symptoms, serum thyroxine and TRAb, thyroid ultrasound and orbital computed tomography. The V and J ends lost 2 bases and 7 bases respectively, with 11 bases between them. The CDR3 contains 13 residues. CDR1 and CDR2 from the germline V gene are SGHDN and FVKESK. Researchers took RNA transcripts and amplified the TCR beta CDR3 regions from them. First-round RT-PCR targeting the TCR CDR3 was performed with the HTBI primer set. Via MiXCR, TCRdb re-called the multiplex PCR reads, giving one row per CDR3 protein. The sample has about 640,000 distinct CDR3 sequences; roughly 20% are singletons.

Input material: blood. This clonotype was sampled from a young man with Graves' ophthalmopathy. This chain connects TRBV14 to TRBJ2-5; possible D gene TRBD2, 5 bases. The CDR3 spells CASSQNLEGTQYF. The CDR3 region has the DNA TGTGCCAGCAGCCAAAACCTCGAGGGGACCCAGTACTTC.